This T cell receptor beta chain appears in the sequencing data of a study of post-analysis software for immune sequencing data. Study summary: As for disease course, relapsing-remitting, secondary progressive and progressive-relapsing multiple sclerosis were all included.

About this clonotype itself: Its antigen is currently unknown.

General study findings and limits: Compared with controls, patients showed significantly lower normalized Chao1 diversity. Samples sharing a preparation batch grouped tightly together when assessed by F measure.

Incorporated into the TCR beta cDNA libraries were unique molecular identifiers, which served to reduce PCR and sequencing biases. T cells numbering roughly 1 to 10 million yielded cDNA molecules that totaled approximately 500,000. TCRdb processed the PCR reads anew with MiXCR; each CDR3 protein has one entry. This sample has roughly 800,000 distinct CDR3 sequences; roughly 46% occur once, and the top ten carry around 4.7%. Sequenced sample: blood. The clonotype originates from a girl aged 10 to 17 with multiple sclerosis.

The CDR3 sequence is CASSYSGKAGTTYNEQFF. In DNA, the CDR3 is TGTGCCAGCAGTTACTCAGGCAAGGCGGGGACCACCTACAATGAGCAGTTCTTC. This rearrangement joins TRBV6-5 to TRBJ2-1, with D maybe TRBD2 (6 bases). This CDR3 is built from 18 residues. V lost 0 bases and J 2 bases, leaving 17 bases between the germline ends. Germline V gives CDR1 MNHEY, CDR2 SVGAGI.